The clone carrying this T cell receptor (beta chain) was seen repeatedly, ten times or more. Its antigen is currently unknown. TCRdb processed the RT-PCR reads anew with MiXCR; each CDR3 protein has one entry. The table lists about 700,000 distinct CDR3 sequences, 12% to 15% of them singletons. Germline CDR1 SGHRS, CDR2 YFSETQ. Trimming removed 4 bases from V and 2 bases from J, with 11 bases in between. This CDR3 comprises 14 residues. The sample comes from a study of response to subunit inactivated influenza vaccine. Study results and caveats: With each seasonal influenza vaccination, the authors suggested, few new T cells are recruited.

This TCR was sampled from a man in his fifties or sixties who received an inactivated influenza vaccine. V usage is TRBV5-1 and J usage is TRBJ2-3, with D perhaps matching TRBD1 or TRBD2 (5 bases each). This material consisted of PBMCs from blood, taken 14 to 15 days before vaccination. The CDR3 nucleotides read TGCGCCAGCAGCCTGGGACGGGACACAGATACGCAGTATTTT. It yields the protein CASSLGRDTDTQYF.